This T cell receptor (beta chain) was recorded in a study of shared clonotypes between healthy human individuals. Study results and limitations: Represented diversity, genetic and exposure-history alike, was limited by few donors.

The CDR3 is 15 residues long. Trimming took off 3 bases at V and 0 bases at J, with 9 bases between the two ends. Per germline, CDR1 SGHDN and CDR2 FVKESK. Repertoires were generated with immunoSEQ multiplex PCR, while TCRdb's copy carries only in-frame clones and drops some. There are some 1,400,000 clones in the sample; roughly 96% occur only once, and more than 0.9% lies in the top ten. As for this clone: The antigen remains unidentified. The sample has other DNA sequences that encode this CDR3 too.

This TCR derives from a man under 40 in good health. This chain joins TRBV14 and TRBJ2-1; D is undetermined. Sequenced material: naive CD4+ T cells sorted from blood. The subset: CD45RA+ positively selected. This chain's CDR3 is CASSQRESSYNEQFF. The CDR3 DNA reads as TGTGCCAGCAGCCAGAGAGAGAGCTCCTACAATGAGCAGTTCTTC.